This T cell receptor (beta chain) was recorded in a study of identical twins. With 1 base removed from V and 4 bases from J, the gap between germline ends came to 14 bases. CDR3 length: 16 residues. The germline gives CDR1 KGHSH, CDR2 LQKENI. MiXCR, run by TCRdb on the 5' RACE reads, gives a single entry per CDR3 protein. The table lists 690,000 or so distinct CDR3 sequences, approximately 6% of them singletons. The clonotype originates from a young man in good health. The chain couples TRBV18 to TRBJ2-1; D gene ambiguous. Sequencing input: naive T cells sorted from blood. This chain's CDR3 is CASSPRSEILYNEQFF. The DNA of the CDR3 is TGTGCCAGCTCACCACGGTCGGAGATCCTATACAATGAGCAGTTCTTC.